These 10 T cell receptor beta chains originate from one sample sequenced in a study of neurological immune-mediated disorders. MiXCR was run by TCRdb on the 5' RACE reads, yielding one entry per CDR3 protein. The table records fewer than 110,000 distinct CDR3 sequences, 9.5% to 14% of them present only once. Time point given: longitudinal time-point 3. The sequenced sample was PBMCs. These receptors were taken from a female donor with HTLV-1-associated myelopathy (HAM/TSP).

This clonotype was found a few times. The rearrangement joins TRBV7-8 to TRBJ2-1; 10 bases line up with TRBD2. The CDR3 length is 15 residues. Losses at the gene ends were 5 bases for V and 15 bases for J; bases not matched to a gene: 16. Germline V gives CDR1 SGHVS, CDR2 FQNEAQ. CDR3 sequence: CASSLTSGGDLGWFF. CDR3 in DNA: TGTGCCAGCAGCCTCACGAGCGGGGGGGATCTTGGGTGGTTCTTC.

This clonotype was recorded many times. The V and J genes are TRBV29-1 and TRBJ1-2; no firm D call. Germline V gives CDR1 SQVTM, CDR2 ANQGSEA. This CDR3 spans 11 amino acids. V lost 8 bases to trimming and J lost 8 bases, with 15 bases between them. The CDR3 sequence: CSFTAGNGYTF. The DNA of the CDR3 is TGCAGCTTCACGGCCGGGAACGGCTACACCTTC.

In its sample, this clonotype was seen many times. The chain couples TRBV5-1 to TRBJ1-2, with D possibly being TRBD1 (5 bases). Germline values: CDR1 SGHRS, CDR2 YFSETQ. V lost 4 bases and J 3 bases, leaving 13 bases between the germline ends. The CDR3 has 14 residues. CDR3 sequence: CASSPEGLHYGYTF. CDR3 nucleotide sequence: TGCGCCAGCAGCCCTGAGGGGCTTCACTATGGCTACACCTTC.

With respect to this clonotype: With a much larger clone just one base away, this may be a read error. The chain uses TRBV4-1 and TRBJ2-1, with TRBD2 matching over 8 bases. The assigned J gene may be wrong: the sequence end matches TRBJ2-7 better. This CDR3 region has 15 residues. Germline V gives CDR1 MGHRA, CDR2 YSYEKL. The DNA of the CDR3 is TGCGCCAGCAGCCCCTCTAGCGGGTCCTACAATGAGCAGTACTTC. Translation: CASSPSSGSYNEQYF.

This clonotype was seen at least ten times. The chain uses TRBV5-1 and TRBJ2-2, with 7 bases identical to TRBD1. Germline V lookup: CDR1 SGHRS, CDR2 YFSETQ. The CDR3 sequence is 14 residues long. Trimming cost V 2 bases and J 7 bases; bases outside gene matches: 5. CDR3 residues: CASSLTGANGELFF. CDR3 DNA: TGCGCCAGCAGCTTAACAGGGGCGAACGGGGAGCTGTTTTTT. The complete variable domain, with remaining parts taken from reference TRBV5-1 and TRBJ2-2, reads KAGVTQTPRYLIKTRGQQVTLSCSPISGHRSVSWYQQTPGQGLQFLFEYFSETQRNKGNFPGRFSGRQFSNSRSEMNVSTLELGDSALYLCASSLTGANGELFFGEGSRLTVL.

The rearrangement joins TRBV7-2 to TRBJ2-1, with unresolved D. Per germline, CDR1 SGHTA and CDR2 FQGNSA. The CDR3 loop spans 15 amino acids. V shed 0 bases and J shed 1 base, with 7 bases lying between them. The DNA for the CDR3 is TGTGCCAGCAGCTTAGCTGTGGCTTCCTACAATGAGCAGTTCTTC. Translation gives CASSLAVASYNEQFF.

This clonotype has ten or more counts. The CDR3 sequence: CASGLVGLDTAGETQYF. The CDR3 nucleotides are TGTGCTAGTGGTTTGGTAGGGCTGGACACCGCGGGGGAGACCCAGTACTTC. The chain carries TRBV12-5 and TRBJ2-5; maybe TRBD2 (6 bases). This CDR3 comprises 17 residues. Germline-derived CDR1 and CDR2 are LGHNT and FRNRAP. V was clipped by 0 bases and J by 5 bases, with 19 bases between them.

This clonotype has a count of ten or more. Compared with germline, one end of the junction differs, possibly owing to a read error. The V gene is TRBV15, the J gene TRBJ2-5, with 7 bases lining up with TRBD2. The CDR3 is made up of 13 amino acids. The V gene's germline CDR1 is LNHNV and CDR2 YYDKDF (reference sequence). The DNA of the CDR3 is TGTGCTACCAGCACGGGACTAAGGGAGACCCAGTACTTC. Translation: CATSTGLRETQYF.

This clonotype has a handful of counts. The chain uses TRBV20-1 and TRBJ2-3; 10 bases line up with TRBD2. The V segment lost 0 bases and the J segment 6 bases; nucleotides outside the gene matches: 9. Per germline, CDR1 DFQATT and CDR2 SNEGSKA (reference sequence). The CDR3 has 16 amino acids. The CDR3 bases are TGCAGTGCTAGAGATCGAGAAGCGGGGGGGCGGGATACGCAGTATTTT. It is translated as CSARDREAGGRDTQYF.

This clonotype showed up many times. The rearrangement uses TRBV10-3 and TRBJ2-5, with 9 nucleotides matching TRBD2. Germline V gene lookup returns CDR1 ENHRY and CDR2 SYGVKD. V trimming: 4 bases; J trimming: 1 base; junction bases outside the gene matches: 4. This CDR3 has 15 amino acids. This CDR3 is CAISASGGIQETQYF. CDR3 in DNA: TGTGCCATCAGTGCCAGCGGGGGGATCCAAGAGACCCAGTACTTC.